Given below is one TCR beta chain in context. The data are from a study of cytomegalovirus exposure and HLA in healthy donors. V was clipped by 4 bases and J by 8 bases, with 13 bases between them. The V gene's germline CDR1 is SGHDT and CDR2 YYEEEE. CDR3 size: 13 residues. The primer mix had 60 Vbeta and 13 Jbeta primers. Method: immunoSEQ multiplex PCR; TCRdb's copy keeps in-frame clones and lacks some. This sample has around 150,000 clones, with roughly 85% found just once. The chain employs TRBV5-6 and TRBJ2-4; unclear D gene. The sequenced material came from PBMCs. This clonotype was sampled from a woman in her twenties or thirties in good health and CMV-seronegative. CDR3 coding DNA: TGTGCCAGCAGCCTCTTCACCGCGGACATTCAGTACTTC. Residues: CASSLFTADIQYF.